Below, 17 T cell receptor beta chains from the same sample are listed, as sequenced in a study of cytomegalovirus exposure and HLA in healthy donors. A multiplex PCR was run with 60 Vbeta primers and 13 Jbeta primers. Generated by immunoSEQ multiplex PCR, the TCRdb table keeps only in-frame clones and is missing some. The repertoire has about 170,000 clones, less than 85% of them found once; the top ten carry about 1.6%. The sequenced material came from PBMCs. These TCRs come from a male donor in good health and CMV-seronegative.

The chain couples TRBV29-1 to TRBJ1-3, with 7 bases that match TRBD1. V dropped 4 bases and J dropped 6; count of bases not matched to a gene: 3. Per the germline V gene, CDR1 is SQVTM and CDR2 is ANQGSEA. CDR3 length equals 12 residues. CDR3: CSVVRGKNTIYF. As DNA, the CDR3 is TGCAGCGTTGTCAGGGGGAAAAACACCATATATTTT. Together with reference TRBV29-1 and TRBJ1-3, the CDR3 gives the full variable domain: SAVISQKPSRDICQRGTSLTIQCQVDSQVTMMFWYRQQPGQSLTLIATANQGSEATYESGFVIDKFPISRPNLTFSTLTVSNMSPEDSSIYLCSVVRGKNTIYFGEGSWLTVV.

The chain has TRBV11-3 and TRBJ1-1; no clear D gene. V gave up 1 base and J gave up 0 bases, with 12 bases separating them. The CDR3 contains 16 residues. Germline-derived CDR1 and CDR2 are SGHNT and YENEEA. CDR3 in DNA: TGTGCCAGCAGCTTAGCAAGCGGTAGACTGAACACTGAAGCTTTCTTT. Its translation is CASSLASGRLNTEAFF.

The V and J genes are TRBV9 and TRBJ2-7; perhaps TRBD2 as D (7 bases). Germline assignment: CDR1 SGDLS and CDR2 YYNGEE. Deletions cut 5 bases from V and 3 bases from J, with 21 bases between. This CDR3 is 16 amino acids long. The CDR3 nucleotides are TGTGCCAGCAGTTCCGGGTCTCGGGGGGCCCTCTACGAGCAGTACTTC. This codes for CASSSGSRGALYEQYF.

This rearrangement joins TRBV7-2 to TRBJ2-1, with 7 bases lining up with TRBD2. Germline values: CDR1 SGHTA, CDR2 FQGNSA. After removal of 2 bases from V and 14 bases from J, the junction contained 6 bases not matched to a gene. The CDR3 is made up of 12 amino acids. CDR3 DNA: TGTGCCAGCAGCTTACCAAAGCGGGGAAAGTTCTTC. Encoded protein: CASSLPKRGKFF.

The chain combines TRBV7-2 with TRBJ1-6; D is ambiguous. CDR1 and CDR2 from the germline V gene are SGHTA and FQGNSA. The CDR3 loop spans 16 amino acids. The V and J ends lost 1 base and 4 bases respectively, with 11 bases between them. CDR3 residues: CASSLVGGDYNSPLHF. CDR3 DNA: TGTGCCAGCAGCTTAGTCGGAGGCGATTATAATTCACCCCTCCACTTT. Variable domain in full (rest from reference TRBV7-2 and TRBJ1-6): GAGVSQSPSNKVTEKGKDVELRCDPISGHTALYWYRQSLGQGLEFLIYFQGNSAPDKSGLPSDRFSAERTGGSVSTLTIQRTQQEDSAVYLCASSLVGGDYNSPLHFGNGTRLTVT.

The V call is TRBV6-1, the J call TRBJ2-3; TRBD1 aligns across 7 bases. The CDR3 runs to 14 residues. After removal of 8 bases from V and 0 bases from J, the junction contained 5 bases not matched to a gene. Germline-derived CDR1 and CDR2 are MNHNS and SASEGT. The CDR3 bases are TGTGCCAGCCAGGGACAGACCAGCACAGATACGCAGTATTTT. The encoded protein is CASQGQTSTDTQYF.

The chain couples TRBV2 to TRBJ1-2; perhaps TRBD1 as D (6 bases). This CDR3 comprises 12 residues. V was shortened by 8 bases and J by 4 bases, with 11 bases between the two germline ends. The V gene's germline CDR1 is SNHLY and CDR2 FYNNEI. Written as DNA, the CDR3 is TGTGCCAGCGCCCGGGACATCTATGGCTACACCTTC. As protein: CASARDIYGYTF.

The rearrangement joins TRBV7-3 to TRBJ2-5; 10 positions match TRBD2. The CDR3 runs to 16 residues. The junction had 2 bases not matched to a gene; V was cut back by 0 bases and J by 1 base. Germline CDR1 is SGHTA and CDR2 is FQGTGA. DNA for the CDR3: TGTGCCAGCAGCTTAACGGGGACTAGCGTCCAAGAGACCCAGTACTTC. It specifies CASSLTGTSVQETQYF.

This clone has only one observation. This sequence joins TRBV27 and TRBJ2-4; TRBD1 aligns across 12 bases. This CDR3 has 18 amino acids. Per the germline V gene, CDR1 is MNHEY and CDR2 is SMNVEV (reference sequence). V shed 5 bases and J 1 base; nucleotides not matched to a gene: 9. The CDR3 DNA sequence: TGTGCCAGCAGTATGGGACAGGGGGCCGGAGCGGCCAAAAACATTCAGTACTTC. The encoded protein is CASSMGQGAGAAKNIQYF.

The V gene is TRBV5-4, the J gene TRBJ2-1; 7 positions agree with TRBD2. After removal of 0 bases from V and 7 bases from J, the junction contained 10 bases not matched to a gene. CDR1 SGHNT and CDR2 YYREEE come from the germline V gene (reference sequence). The CDR3 has 16 residues. In DNA form, the CDR3 reads TGTGCCAGCAGCTTGGACGTAGCGGGTCAGGGAAATGAGCAGTTCTTC. Protein product: CASSLDVAGQGNEQFF. Full variable domain (outside the CDR3, taken from reference TRBV5-4 and TRBJ2-1): ETGVTQSPTHLIKTRGQQVTLRCSSQSGHNTVSWYQQALGQGPQFIFQYYREEENGRGNFPPRFSGLQFPNYSSELNVNALELDDSALYLCASSLDVAGQGNEQFFGPGTRLTVL.

The chain has TRBV5-1 and TRBJ2-1, with D hard to call. Trimming removed 2 bases at V and 5 bases at J, with 14 bases between. The CDR3 runs 15 residues. The V gene's germline CDR1 is SGHRS and CDR2 YFSETQ. The CDR3 sequence: CASSFLGSENNEQFF. CDR3 sequence (DNA): TGCGCCAGCAGCTTCTTGGGCAGTGAAAACAATGAGCAGTTCTTC.

This clone was seen a few times. CDR3 amino acids: CASSSYRRYQETQYF. CDR3 coding DNA: TGTGCCAGCAGCTCGTACAGGAGATACCAAGAGACCCAGTACTTC. The V gene is TRBV5-6, the J gene TRBJ2-5, with D possibly being TRBD1 (5 bases). The CDR3 has 15 residues. The germline V and J ends were trimmed by 3 bases and 0 bases, with 12 bases remaining between them. The germline V gene encodes CDR1 SGHDT and CDR2 YYEEEE.

The chain has TRBV21-1 and TRBJ2-7; TRBD2, the table's D call, was not compared with the DNA. TRBV21-1 is marked as a pseudogene. This CDR3 has 14 residues. CDR3 in DNA: TGTGCCAGCAGCACCCGGACTAGACTCTACGAGCAGTACTTC. This encodes CASSTRTRLYEQYF.

The chain uses TRBV6-1 and TRBJ2-3; D gene uncertain. V lost 6 bases and J lost 4, with 5 bases in between. CDR3 length equals 11 residues. Per germline, CDR1 MNHNS and CDR2 SASEGT. The CDR3 nucleotides are TGTGCCAGCAGCCGGTCAGATACGCAGTATTTT. The encoded protein is CASSRSDTQYF.

The rearrangement links TRBV7-7 to TRBJ2-1; 8 bases fit TRBD2. CDR1 and CDR2 from the germline V gene are SSHAT and FNYEAQ (reference sequence). CDR3 length equals 12 residues. Trimming removed 5 bases from V and 8 bases from J; junction bases left unmatched: 2. DNA of the CDR3: TGTGCCAGCAGCCCGGGGGGGCATGAGCAGTTCTTC. Translated: CASSPGGHEQFF. The whole variable domain, filled in from reference TRBV7-7 and TRBJ2-1, reads GAGVSQSPRYKVTKRGQDVTLRCDPISSHATLYWYQQALGQGPEFLTYFNYEAQPDKSGLPSDRFSAERPEGSISTLTIQRTEQRDSAMYRCASSPGGHEQFFGPGTRLTVL.

The chain is built from TRBV19 and TRBJ1-6; D not certain. The germline V gene has CDR1 LNHDA and CDR2 SQIVND (reference sequence). V lost 1 base and J 8 bases, leaving 6 bases between the germline ends. This CDR3 comprises 13 residues. CDR3 loop: CASSIGGDSPLHF. In DNA form, the CDR3 reads TGTGCCAGTAGTATAGGTGGAGATTCACCCCTCCACTTT.

The rearrangement uses TRBV28 and TRBJ1-4; 10 bases agree with TRBD1. This CDR3 has 13 residues. Germline assignment: CDR1 MDHEN and CDR2 SYDVKM. The ends lost 6 bases at V and 8 bases at J; junction bases unmatched: 3. The CDR3 here is CASRGQGREKLFF. CDR3 coding DNA: TGTGCCAGCAGGGGACAGGGGAGGGAAAAACTGTTTTTT.